The clone carrying this TCR beta chain has just one count. With 2 bases removed from V and 4 bases from J, the gap between germline ends came to 8 bases. CDR3 size: 14 residues. Looked up from germline, CDR1 is SGHNT and CDR2 is YENEEA. This entry belongs to a study of ipilimumab plus nivolumab after autologous stem cell transplantation. Study-level information: Patients received a median of roughly five ipilimumab and about 8 nivolumab doses.

Sequenced by immunoSEQ multiplex PCR; TCRdb stores in-frame clones only, minus some. The table lists 16,000 or so clones, about three quarters of them singletons. Ipilimumab, 1 mg/kg, started 14 to 28 days after autologous transplant. Dosing: nivolumab 3 mg/kg IV, weeks 1, 4, 7, 10, then every two weeks to week 26. Sequencing was performed on PBMCs, taken in a trial of ipilimumab plus nivolumab as post-transplant consolidation. The genes are TRBV11-3 and TRBJ2-2, with D uncertain. The clonotype comes from a male donor with diffuse large B-cell lymphoma. The CDR3 nucleotides are TGTGCCAGCAGCTTATCCCTCACCACCGGGGAGCTGTTTTTT. Protein: CASSLSLTTGELFF.